What follows describes a single T cell receptor beta chain. Its specificity is unknown. The sample is drawn from a study of monozygotic twins with inflammatory bowel disease. Findings and limits, study-wide: Twins with IBD had fewer clonotypes in common with others than healthy twins, particularly during disease activity.

Per donor there was one draw, yielding a blood sample of 2 to 3 ml. The total RNA came straight from whole blood, and T cells were not sorted beforehand. UMIs with a 6-nucleotide sample barcode were added by template switching. No DNA is given; TCRdb re-called the 5' RACE reads and lists each CDR3 protein once. The sample is made up of fewer than 550,000 distinct CDR3 sequences, and the top ten hold 2% to 2.5% of it. The TCR originated in a human donor with ulcerative colitis or Crohn's disease, or a healthy co-twin of an affected twin (not recorded which). Sequencing used blood.

The chain's CDR3 is CASSTVRDLRSGEQFF. The V call is TRBV19, the J call TRBJ2-1; TCRdb names TRBD2, which stays unverified in the absence of DNA. CDR3 length: 16 amino acids. Germline CDR1 reads LNHDA; CDR2 reads SQIVND (reference sequence).